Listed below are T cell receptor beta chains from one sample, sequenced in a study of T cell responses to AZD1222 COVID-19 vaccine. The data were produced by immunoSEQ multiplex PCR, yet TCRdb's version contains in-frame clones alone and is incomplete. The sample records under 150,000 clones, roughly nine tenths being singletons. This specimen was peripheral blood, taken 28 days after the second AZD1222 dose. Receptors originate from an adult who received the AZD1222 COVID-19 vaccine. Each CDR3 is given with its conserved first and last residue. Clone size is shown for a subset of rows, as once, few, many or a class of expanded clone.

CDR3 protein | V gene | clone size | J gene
CASGFETGAFF | TRBV12-5 | - | TRBJ1-1
CSASKQGRYYGYTF | TRBV20-1 | - | TRBJ1-2
CASRRLGTEGDTIYF | TRBV27 | - | TRBJ1-3
CARVNTEAFF | TRBV9 | - | TRBJ1-1
CSVEKWTGAYTF | TRBV29-1 | - | TRBJ1-2
CASSLSISNQPQHF | TRBV7-9 | - | TRBJ1-5
CASSPVLDGGSFF | TRBV18 | once | TRBJ1-1
CASSPGQDQPQHF | TRBV18 | - | TRBJ1-5
CASSSGVAGESEQYF | TRBV6-5 | - | TRBJ2-7
CATGQPQHF | TRBV27 | - | TRBJ1-5
CSVDSPENTEAFF | TRBV29-1 | many | TRBJ1-1
CSVENPLVGTEAFF | TRBV29-1 | - | TRBJ1-1
CAITMGGNEQFF | TRBV10-3 | - | TRBJ2-1
CAWSATGTDNTEAFF | TRBV30 | once | TRBJ1-1
CASSSLQGSMTSWTEAFF | TRBV27 | - | TRBJ1-1
CASAQGRGSGNTIYF | TRBV19 | - | TRBJ1-3
CASSLLGGSSTDTQYF | TRBV19 | - | TRBJ2-3
CASSQATGSYGYTF | TRBV4-3 | - | TRBJ1-2
CASSFGQGTEAFF | TRBV11-3 | - | TRBJ1-1
CASSVAGAFTGELFF | TRBV7-9 | - | TRBJ2-2
CASTQGQSDQPQHF | TRBV19 | - | TRBJ1-5
CSASRGTSFTGELFF | TRBV20-1 | - | TRBJ2-2
CASSPGTGHGNEKLFF | TRBV5-4 | - | TRBJ1-4
CASSYSSLTGYTF | TRBV6-5 | once | TRBJ1-2
CASSDAQGANEKLFF | TRBV9 | - | TRBJ1-4
CASSQDHPGKQFF | TRBV4-1 | - | TRBJ2-1
CASSRQSVDTEAFF | TRBV18 | - | TRBJ1-1
CASSLGTSGGVSDEQFF | TRBV9 | once | TRBJ2-1
CASSPGGGSSGNTIYF | TRBV18 | few | TRBJ1-3
CASTSMVTGPEAFF | TRBV9 | - | TRBJ1-1
CASSSTATNYGYTF | TRBV5-4 | - | TRBJ1-2
CASSPKETQYF | TRBV18 | - | TRBJ2-5
CAISEGIYTDTQYF | TRBV10-3 | - | TRBJ2-3
CATSRTGFQETQYF | TRBV15 | - | TRBJ2-5
CASIDPRGGTDTQYF | TRBV19 | - | TRBJ2-3
CATSDSRARGYTF | TRBV24-1 | - | TRBJ1-2
CASSLDGTGGLQPQHF | TRBV5-1 | - | TRBJ1-5
CSVETLLQGGAGELFF | TRBV29-1 | few | TRBJ2-2
CAWSSTGTEYQPQHF | TRBV30 | - | TRBJ1-5
CASSLLAVLNYGYTF | TRBV7-9 | - | TRBJ1-2
CASSPPLGIGYGYTF | TRBV7-2 | - | TRBJ1-2
CASSLSDGRTEAFF | TRBV11-2 | - | TRBJ1-1
CASSPTGIREAFF | TRBV3-1/TRBV3-2 | - | TRBJ1-1
CASKAGEKQYF | TRBV5-1 | - | TRBJ2-7
CATSEAQGGGYTF | TRBV24-1 | - | TRBJ1-2